Listed below are T cell receptor beta chains from one sample, sequenced in a study of blood T cell repertoires in COVID-19. The data were produced by immunoSEQ multiplex PCR, yet TCRdb's version contains in-frame clones alone and is incomplete. The sample gives 9,000 or so clones, 80% of which show up once; roughly 7.4% is in the top ten. What was sequenced was peripheral blood. All receptors come from a man aged 65 to 85 with active COVID-19. CDR3s include the opening cysteine and the closing phenylalanine or tryptophan. The order of the fields is clone size, V gene, J gene, D gene, CDR3 protein, CDR3 DNA. D genes are given only for firm matches. Size tells how often a clone was seen (once, few, many) or the class of an expanded clone, and some rows leave it out.

-	TRBV14	TRBJ2-5	-	CASSPGLGRPQYF	TGTGCCAGCAGCCCGGGACTGGGCCGGCCCCAGTACTTC
-	TRBV18	TRBJ2-3	TRBD2	CASSGTSGTDTQYF	TGTGCCAGCTCAGGGACTAGCGGGACAGATACGCAGTATTTT
-	TRBV5-4	TRBJ2-2	TRBD1	CASSEGQGKAGELFF	TGTGCCAGCAGCGAAGGACAGGGGAAAGCCGGGGAGCTGTTTTTT
-	TRBV5-1	TRBJ1-5	TRBD1	CASSLRAGQGYQPQHF	TGCGCCAGCAGCTTGAGGGCGGGACAGGGCTATCAGCCCCAGCATTTT
few	TRBV4-3	TRBJ2-2	TRBD2	CASSPRGAGGGNTGELFF	TGCGCCAGCAGCCCCCGTGGGGCGGGAGGGGGGAACACCGGGGAGCTGTTTTTT
-	TRBV5-1	TRBJ2-7	TRBD2	CASMAGGSGYEQYF	TGCGCCAGCATGGCGGGCGGGAGCGGATACGAGCAGTACTTC
-	TRBV25-1	TRBJ2-1	TRBD2	CASSEAGVRSYNEQFF	TGTGCCAGCAGTGAGGCGGGGGTGCGCTCCTACAATGAGCAGTTCTTC
-	TRBV30	TRBJ1-5	-	CAWSAGTSVRPQHF	TGTGCCTGGAGCGCCGGGACATCGGTACGGCCCCAGCATTTT
once	TRBV5-1	TRBJ2-5	-	CASSSIMGGGETQYF	TGCGCCAGCAGCTCTATAATGGGGGGTGGAGAGACCCAGTACTTC
once	TRBV6-6	TRBJ2-5	-	CASSYIGRETQYF	TGTGCCAGCAGTTACATCGGTCGGGAGACCCAGTACTTC